The clone carrying this TCR beta chain was seen repeatedly, ten times or more. Antigen: not known. The entry originates in a study of T cells after yellow fever vaccination. Study conclusions and caveats: FACS-sorted repertoires might harbor abundant contaminating clonotypes from the bulk population.

V gave up 4 bases and J gave up 3 bases; unmatched junction bases: 0. The CDR3 runs to 13 residues. The germline V gene has CDR1 MNHEY and CDR2 SVGAGI. Conversion of TCR transcripts into cDNA relied on 5'RACE template switching, which added a universal primer site and UMIs. TCRdb analysed the 5' RACE reads with MiXCR anew, one entry per CDR3 protein. The table records about 400,000 distinct CDR3 sequences, roughly 10% of them present only once. V usage is TRBV6-5 and J usage is TRBJ1-1, with 9 bases identical to TRBD1. This TCR was sampled from a man younger than 35 who received the YFV17D yellow fever vaccine. The source was PBMCs, collected on the day of the first yellow fever vaccination. The CDR3 nucleotides read TGTGCCAGCAGTTGGACAGGGGACACTGAAGCTTTCTTT. Amino acid sequence: CASSWTGDTEAFF.